What follows are 8 T cell receptor beta chains derived from one specimen sequenced in a study of shared clonotypes between healthy human individuals. Profiling relied on immunoSEQ multiplex PCR, and the TCRdb table lists in-frame clones only, not all of them. Among millions of clones listed, 85% to 95% were seen once. The sequencing sample was made of naive CD4+ T cells sorted from blood. Subset defined: CD45RA+ positively selected. These TCRs come from a young man in good health.

This clone has only one observation. The V gene is TRBV16, the J gene TRBJ2-2; TRBD2 might be the D (5 bases). With 2 bases removed from V and 5 bases from J, the gap between germline ends came to 12 bases. The CDR3 consists of 15 residues. Germline V lookup: CDR1 KGHSY, CDR2 FQNENV. CDR3 sequence: CASSQNSAFTGELFF. CDR3 sequence (DNA): TGTGCCAGCAGCCAAAATAGCGCGTTTACCGGGGAGCTGTTTTTT.

The chain recombines TRBV4-1 with TRBJ2-5; D remains unclear. Germline CDR1 reads MGHRA; CDR2 reads YSYEKL. The CDR3 contains 15 residues. V lost 6 bases and J lost 1, with 15 bases in between. The CDR3 here is CASRGWALVQETQYF. In nucleotides, the CDR3 is TGCGCCAGCAGGGGTTGGGCTCTAGTCCAAGAGACCCAGTACTTC.

The chain combines TRBV10-3 with TRBJ1-2; TRBD1 aligns across 11 bases. In germline, CDR1 is ENHRY, CDR2 SYGVKD. Losses at the gene ends were 0 bases for V and 8 bases for J; bases not matched to a gene: 2. CDR3 size: 14 residues. The chain's CDR3 is CAISESRDRGGYTF. In DNA, the CDR3 is TGTGCCATCAGTGAGTCCCGGGACAGGGGGGGCTACACCTTC.

The chain employs TRBV6-5 and TRBJ1-1, with TRBD1 identical over 8 bases. The CDR3 has 14 residues. V lost 7 bases and J lost 0; bases outside the gene matches: 4. CDR1 and CDR2 from the germline V gene are MNHEY and SVGAGI. The CDR3 DNA is TGTGCCAGCAAGCGACAGGGGATGAACACTGAAGCTTTCTTT. Its protein product is CASKRQGMNTEAFF.

The chain has TRBV7-9 and TRBJ2-3, with D perhaps matching TRBD1 (6 bases). This CDR3 has 16 amino acids. Trimming removed 5 bases from V and 5 bases from J, with 20 bases in between. Germline-derived CDR1 and CDR2 are SEHNR and FQNEAQ (reference sequence). The CDR3 here is CASSNSWTVKVDTQYF. The DNA of the CDR3 is TGTGCCAGCAGCAATTCCTGGACAGTTAAGGTAGATACGCAGTATTTT.

A word on this clone: Within the sample, other DNA sequences also encode this same CDR3. The chain is built from TRBV28 and TRBJ2-2, with D possibly being TRBD1 or TRBD2 (6 bases each). Trimming removed 2 bases from V and 5 bases from J, with 9 bases in between. The germline V gene has CDR1 MDHEN and CDR2 SYDVKM. The CDR3 runs to 14 residues. CDR3 sequence (DNA): TGTGCCAGCAGTTTACCGGGGGCTACCGGGGAGCTGTTTTTT. Translating gives CASSLPGATGELFF.

This clone was seen more than once but under ten times. V and J are TRBV6-5 and TRBJ1-1; D perhaps matches TRBD1 (5 bases). There are 16 residues in the CDR3. Trimming pared 0 bases from V and 7 bases from J, leaving 18 bases between. Germline-derived CDR1 and CDR2 are MNHEY and SVGAGI. The CDR3: CASSYSSGAGPVEAFF. Written as DNA, the CDR3 is TGTGCCAGCAGTTACTCGTCTGGGGCTGGGCCTGTTGAAGCTTTCTTT.

The chain is built from TRBV6-4 and TRBJ2-5, with D perhaps assigned TRBD1 or TRBD2 (5 bases each). V lost 4 bases to trimming and J lost 1 base, with 16 bases between them. Germline V CDR1 and CDR2: MRHNA, SNTAGT. This CDR3 is built from 16 residues. The CDR3 region has the DNA TGTGCCAGCAGTGGCCCCCGGGACCTCTGCCAAGAGACCCAGTACTTC. This sequence encodes CASSGPRDLCQETQYF.